The 7 T cell receptor beta chains in this list originate from one sample, sequenced in a study of blood T cell repertoires in COVID-19. Sequenced by immunoSEQ multiplex PCR; TCRdb stores in-frame clones only, minus some. The table lists about 110,000 clones, over 80% of them singletons. The sequenced sample consisted of peripheral blood. These receptors originate from a woman aged 70 to 79 with acute or convalescent COVID-19.

The V gene is TRBV9, the J gene TRBJ2-2; 7 positions match TRBD1. The CDR3 consists of 15 residues. The ends lost 2 bases at V and 3 bases at J; junction bases unmatched: 4. CDR1 is SGDLS and CDR2 is YYNGEE in the germline V gene. CDR3 loop: CASSVSTGDTGELFF. The CDR3 bases are TGTGCCAGCAGCGTCTCCACAGGGGACACCGGGGAGCTGTTTTTT.

The sample holds a few counts of this clone. The CDR3 nucleotides read TGTGCCAGCAGTCCCGCGACTAGCGGGAAAGGAGAGACCCAGTACTTC. Its translation: CASSPATSGKGETQYF. The chain uses TRBV6-6 and TRBJ2-5; 11 bases line up with TRBD2. V trimming: 5 bases; J trimming: 4 bases; junction bases outside the gene matches: 9. The CDR3 extends over 16 amino acids. CDR1 and CDR2 from the germline V gene are MNHNY and SVGAGI (reference sequence).

This chain uses TRBV11-3 with TRBJ1-1; 11 bases line up with TRBD1. The germline CDR1 and CDR2 sequences are SGHNT and YENEEA. Germline trimming cut 5 bases from V and 0 bases from J; bases unmatched to any gene: 5. CDR3 length equals 16 residues. The CDR3 reads CASSQGQGAMNTEAFF. DNA of the CDR3: TGTGCCAGCAGCCAAGGACAGGGGGCCATGAACACTGAAGCTTTCTTT.

This chain uses TRBV6-1 with TRBJ1-1; D uncertain. Trimming pared 0 bases from V and 6 bases from J, leaving 11 bases between. The germline V gene has CDR1 MNHNS and CDR2 SASEGT. The CDR3 spans 14 residues. CDR3 residues: CASSEALPRSEAFF. Here the CDR3 DNA reads TGTGCCAGCAGTGAAGCGCTCCCGAGGTCTGAAGCTTTCTTT.

V gene TRBV5-6 combines with J gene TRBJ2-1, with 13 bases aligning to TRBD2. Germline CDR1 SGHDT, CDR2 YYEEEE. The CDR3 sequence is 15 residues long. The V gene end was trimmed by 4 bases and the J gene end by 6 bases; junction bases not matched to a gene: 4. The CDR3: CASSPTSGGGNEQFF. The CDR3 DNA reads TGTGCCAGCAGCCCTACTAGCGGGGGGGGCAATGAGCAGTTCTTC.

This rearrangement joins TRBV28 to TRBJ1-4; perhaps TRBD1 as D (5 bases). There are 14 residues in the CDR3. Trimming stripped 6 bases from V and 4 bases from J, with 12 bases between. Germline V lookup: CDR1 MDHEN, CDR2 SYDVKM. This CDR3 reads CASSLGGVNEKLFF. CDR3 coding DNA: TGTGCCAGCAGCCTGGGGGGGGTTAATGAAAAACTGTTTTTT.

The chain employs TRBV7-8 and TRBJ2-1, with 8 bases fitting TRBD2. Losses at the gene ends were 7 bases for V and 0 bases for J; bases not matched to a gene: 14. The CDR3 loop spans 18 amino acids. Looked up from germline, CDR1 is SGHVS and CDR2 is FQNEAQ. CDR3 sequence: CASTSRGGLRYSYNEQFF. CDR3 in DNA: TGTGCCAGCACCTCCCGGGGGGGACTTAGATACTCCTACAATGAGCAGTTCTTC.